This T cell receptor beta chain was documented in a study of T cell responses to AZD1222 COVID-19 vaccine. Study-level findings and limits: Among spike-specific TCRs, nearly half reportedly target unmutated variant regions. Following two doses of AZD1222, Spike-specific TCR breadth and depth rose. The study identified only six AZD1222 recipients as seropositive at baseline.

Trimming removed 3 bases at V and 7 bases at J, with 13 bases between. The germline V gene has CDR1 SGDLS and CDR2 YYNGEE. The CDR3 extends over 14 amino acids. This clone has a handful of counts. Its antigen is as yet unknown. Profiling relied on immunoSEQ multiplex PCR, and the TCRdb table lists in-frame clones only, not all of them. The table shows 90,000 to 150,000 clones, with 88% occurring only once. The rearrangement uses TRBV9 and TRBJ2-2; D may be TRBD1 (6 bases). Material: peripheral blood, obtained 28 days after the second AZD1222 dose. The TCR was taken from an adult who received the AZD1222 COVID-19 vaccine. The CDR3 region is CASSALQGVGELFF. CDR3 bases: TGTGCCAGCAGCGCCTTACAGGGTGTCGGGGAGCTGTTTTTT.